The next 8 T cell receptor beta chains were all read from a single sample in a study of T cells after yellow fever vaccination. TCRdb re-called the 5' RACE reads through MiXCR, storing one row per CDR3 protein. The table lists some 500,000 distinct CDR3 sequences, less than 15% of them singletons, with about an eighth in the top ten. The sample consisted of PBMCs, taken on the day of the yellow fever booster vaccination. The receptors were gathered from a man aged 30-40 years who received the YFV17D yellow fever vaccine.

This clonotype occurred many times. The V and J genes are TRBV7-2 and TRBJ2-3; D uncertain. V dropped 1 base and J dropped 5 bases, with 1 base sitting between them. Germline CDR1 is SGHTA and CDR2 is FQGNSA. The CDR3 is 11 amino acids. DNA of the CDR3: TGTGCCAGCAGCTTAGTAGATACGCAGTATTTT. Protein product: CASSLVDTQYF.

The chain employs TRBV18 and TRBJ2-7; perhaps D is TRBD1 or TRBD2 (5 bases each). The germline gives CDR1 KGHSH, CDR2 LQKENI. This CDR3 region has 15 residues. V was cut by 5 bases and J by 4 bases, with 18 bases left in between. CDR3 DNA sequence: TGTGCCAGCTCAGCTATCGGACGGGGCTTTTACGAGCAGTACTTC. This codes for CASSAIGRGFYEQYF.

This clonotype was detected only a few times. The V call is TRBV3-1, the J call TRBJ2-1; no reliable D call. V lost 1 base and J lost 2, with 18 bases in between. This CDR3 has 18 residues. CDR1 and CDR2 (germline): LGHDT, YNNKEL (reference sequence). Here the CDR3 reads CASSQGLTRSAPYNEQFF. The CDR3 DNA follows: TGTGCCAGCAGCCAAGGATTGACGAGGAGTGCCCCCTACAATGAGCAGTTCTTC.

The chain couples TRBV20-1 to TRBJ1-1; 11 positions agree with TRBD1. The CDR3 runs to 14 residues. Germline V gene lookup returns CDR1 DFQATT and CDR2 SNEGSKA (reference sequence). With V trimmed by 6 bases and J by 4 bases, 7 bases remained unmatched. In DNA, the CDR3 is TGCAGTGCACGGACAGGGGGCGCGAGCACTGAAGCTTTCTTT. This sequence encodes CSARTGGASTEAFF.

This clonotype appeared a few times. This chain connects TRBV19 to TRBJ1-6; D is unresolved. The V and J ends lost 9 bases and 7 bases respectively, with 16 bases between them. CDR1 is LNHDA, CDR2 SQIVND, per germline (reference sequence). The CDR3 covers 14 residues. The chain's CDR3 is CASSLPVENSPLHF. The DNA for the CDR3 is TGTGCCAGCTCCCTCCCAGTCGAGAATTCACCCCTCCACTTT.

This clonotype was counted only a few times. The rearrangement joins TRBV20-1 to TRBJ1-1; D ambiguous. Germline V gives CDR1 DFQATT, CDR2 SNEGSKA (reference sequence). This CDR3 region has 12 residues. Trimming took 3 bases from V and 11 from J, leaving 16 bases between them. This CDR3 is CSASWAPRVAFF. DNA of the CDR3: TGCAGTGCTAGCTGGGCCCCGAGGGTGGCTTTCTTT.

The rearrangement joins TRBV6-5 to TRBJ2-7, with 10 positions matching TRBD2. V shed 0 bases and J 2 bases; nucleotides not matched to a gene: 7. Per the germline V gene, CDR1 is MNHEY and CDR2 is SVGAGI. This CDR3 contains 17 residues. CDR3 residues: CASSYSRGLAIAYEQYF. CDR3 nucleotides: TGTGCCAGCAGTTACTCTAGGGGACTAGCGATTGCCTACGAGCAGTACTTC.

The chain employs TRBV28 and TRBJ1-2, with 8 positions matching TRBD1. CDR1 MDHEN and CDR2 SYDVKM come from the germline V gene. Unmatched junction bases numbered 6, after V lost 2 bases and J lost 13 bases. This CDR3 comprises 12 residues. Written as DNA, the CDR3 is TGTGCCAGCAGTTTAATCGGCAGGGGGCCCACCTTC. Translated, it gives CASSLIGRGPTF.